The 21 T cell receptor beta chains in this list originate from one sample, sequenced in a study of blood T cells in healthy people across ages. The second PCR ran roughly 6 to 12 cycles with a sample-barcoded 5' primer and J-beta primers. TCRdb reanalysed the 5' RACE reads using MiXCR and keeps one entry per CDR3 protein. This sample has fewer than 750,000 distinct CDR3 sequences; 47% occur once, and the top ten carry roughly 25%. The source material was blood. These receptors all come from a man older than 75 in good health.

This clonotype has more than one count but fewer than ten. The chain couples TRBV29-1 to TRBJ2-5; D possibly corresponds to TRBD1 (5 bases). Germline V gene sequence: CDR1 SQVTM, CDR2 ANQGSEA. This CDR3 region has 15 residues. V shed 6 bases and J shed 2 bases, with 19 bases lying between them. The CDR3 nucleotides are TGCAGCGTCGCCCCCGGGCAGGGCCTTCAAGAGACCCAGTACTTC. The encoded protein is CSVAPGQGLQETQYF.

The chain employs TRBV29-1 and TRBJ2-7; D might be TRBD1 (5 bases). The CDR3 has 16 residues. Germline V gives CDR1 SQVTM, CDR2 ANQGSEA. V lost 3 bases and J 3 bases, leaving 21 bases between the germline ends. CDR3 nucleotides: TGCAGCGTTGATAGCAGGGTATCTTTTCTTGGCTACGAGCAGTACTTC. Translated, it gives CSVDSRVSFLGYEQYF.

The CDR3 here is CASSSPLNSYEQYF. CDR3 nucleotides: TGTGCCAGCAGCTCCCCTCTCAACTCCTACGAGCAGTACTTC. This chain connects TRBV7-6 to TRBJ2-7; no reliable D call. Germline-derived CDR1 and CDR2 are SGHVS and FNYEAQ. V dropped 4 bases and J dropped 0 bases, with 10 bases sitting between them. The CDR3 is made up of 14 amino acids.

This clonotype has just a few counts. The J gene is TRBJ2-1, the V gene TRBV20-1; 11 bases are shared with TRBD2. The trim removed 1 base at V and 8 bases at J, leaving 7 bases unmatched. In germline, CDR1 is DFQATT, CDR2 SNEGSKA (reference sequence). The CDR3 is 15 amino acids. The CDR3 coding sequence is TGCAGTGCTAGAGGGTCTAGCGGGAGGATCTATGAGCAGTTCTTC. Translated: CSARGSSGRIYEQFF.

This clonotype came up a few times. This chain joins TRBV4-3 and TRBJ1-1; no firm D call. Germline CDR1 LGHNA, CDR2 YSLEER. This CDR3 contains 13 residues. The germline V and J ends were trimmed by 4 bases and 0 bases, with 6 bases remaining between them. The CDR3 spells CASSPDLNTEAFF. CDR3 DNA sequence: TGCGCCAGCAGCCCTGACCTGAACACTGAAGCTTTCTTT.

V usage is TRBV7-2 and J usage is TRBJ1-1; TRBD1 matches at 7 bases. Germline assignment: CDR1 SGHTA and CDR2 FQGNSA. The CDR3 loop spans 14 amino acids. The V segment lost 5 bases and the J segment 4 bases; nucleotides outside the gene matches: 7. The CDR3 sequence is CASSVDRVGTEAFF. The CDR3 nucleotides are TGTGCCAGCAGCGTCGACAGGGTAGGCACTGAAGCTTTCTTT. The full variable domain, its missing parts supplied by reference TRBV7-2 and TRBJ1-1, is GAGVSQSPSNKVTEKGKDVELRCDPISGHTALYWYRQSLGQGLEFLIYFQGNSAPDKSGLPSDRFSAERTGGSVSTLTIQRTQQEDSAVYLCASSVDRVGTEAFFGQGTRLTVV.

The sample holds a few counts of this clonotype. The chain recombines TRBV7-2 with TRBJ2-7; 9 positions match TRBD2. V dropped 2 bases and J dropped 7; count of bases not matched to a gene: 9. The CDR3 is made up of 15 amino acids. From germline, CDR1 is SGHTA and CDR2 FQGNSA. DNA of the CDR3: TGTGCCAGCAGCTTAATAGCGGGAGACACTGGGGAGCAGTACTTC. It codes for CASSLIAGDTGEQYF.

With respect to this clonotype: Because the CDR3 is missing its conserved closing phenylalanine or tryptophan, this is likely a read error. Here the CDR3 reads CATSTHTDTQYV. The CDR3 DNA reads TGTGCCACCAGCACCCACACAGATACGCAGTATGTT. V and J are TRBV15 and TRBJ2-3; D not certain. This CDR3 contains 12 residues. The germline V gene has CDR1 LNHNV and CDR2 YYDKDF (reference sequence). V was shortened by 4 bases and J by 2 bases, with 4 bases between the two germline ends.

The chain recombines TRBV6-2 or TRBV6-3 with TRBJ2-1; 11 nucleotides match TRBD2. This CDR3 has 13 residues. Germline V gives CDR1 MNHEY, CDR2 SVGEGT. With 6 bases clipped from V and 12 bases from J, the junction kept 7 bases outside the gene matches. Written as DNA, the CDR3 is TGTGCCAGCAGGACCGGGACTAGCGGAGGGCAGTTCTTC. Encoded protein: CASRTGTSGGQFF.

In regard to this clonotype: Its ends do not fully match the called genes, so a read error is possible. The chain has TRBV7-2 and TRBJ2-7; 8 bases are shared with TRBD1. Germline CDR1 SGHTA, CDR2 FQGNSA. The CDR3 runs to 15 residues. DNA for the CDR3: TGTGCCAGCAGCTTAAGTGGACAGGGCTCCTCCGAGCAGTACTTC. Encoded protein: CASSLSGQGSSEQYF.

The chain links TRBV29-1 to TRBJ2-5, with 8 bases that match TRBD1. The CDR3 consists of 13 residues. Germline V gene lookup returns CDR1 SQVTM and CDR2 ANQGSEA. Trimming cost V 1 base and J 4 bases; bases outside gene matches: 2. In DNA form, the CDR3 reads TGCAGCGTTGAAGCCGACAGGGGAGAGACCCAGTACTTC. Translated: CSVEADRGETQYF.

The chain links TRBV6-2 or TRBV6-3 to TRBJ2-7, with D possibly called TRBD1 or TRBD2 (7 bases each). CDR3 length equals 18 residues. V was clipped by 7 bases and J by 3 bases, with 28 bases between them. CDR1 MNHEY and CDR2 SVGEGT come from the germline V gene. The CDR3 spells CASNTPGQRPGGYYEQYF. The CDR3 coding sequence is TGTGCCAGCAATACGCCGGGACAGCGACCGGGGGGCTACTACGAGCAGTACTTC.

Points on this clonotype: A junction boundary mismatches the germline segment, possibly from a read error. The chain combines TRBV7-2 with TRBJ2-1; D possibly corresponds to TRBD1 (6 bases). The germline V gene has CDR1 SGHTA and CDR2 FQGNSA. This CDR3 has 15 residues. CDR3 DNA: TGTGCTAGCAGCTTAATGGACAGCGATGACAATGAGCAGTTCTTC. This encodes CASSLMDSDDNEQFF.

The rearrangement joins TRBV29-1 to TRBJ2-7, with TRBD2 identical over 7 bases. J was trimmed by 0 bases and V by 1 base; bases with no gene match: 6. The CDR3 sequence is 15 residues long. Per the germline V gene, CDR1 is SQVTM and CDR2 is ANQGSEA. Written as DNA, the CDR3 is TGCAGCGTTGAAGCCGGGGAGGGGCGCTCCTACGAGCAGTACTTC. Protein product: CSVEAGEGRSYEQYF.

This clonotype was seen a handful of times. This rearrangement joins TRBV7-9 to TRBJ2-1; 15 bases match TRBD2. Per the germline V gene, CDR1 is SEHNR and CDR2 is FQNEAQ (reference sequence). The CDR3 extends over 16 amino acids. V lost 4 bases and J lost 9; bases outside the gene matches: 7. The CDR3 nucleotides read TGTGCCAGCAGCTACAGGACTAGCGGGAGGGCCGGTGAGCAGTTCTTC. The encoded protein is CASSYRTSGRAGEQFF.

The rearrangement uses TRBV27 and TRBJ2-5; 12 bases line up with TRBD2. The CDR3 loop spans 15 amino acids. Trimming at V came to 8 bases and at J to 5 bases, leaving 9 bases not matched to a gene. Looked up from germline, CDR1 is MNHEY and CDR2 is SMNVEV (reference sequence). This CDR3 is CASRSEGTSGETQYF. CDR3 coding DNA: TGTGCCAGCCGCTCCGAAGGGACTAGCGGGGAGACCCAGTACTTC.

V gene TRBV10-3 combines with J gene TRBJ1-1, with D uncertain. Germline-derived CDR1 and CDR2 are ENHRY and SYGVKD. This CDR3 spans 14 amino acids. Trimming cost V 1 base and J 2 bases, with 8 bases left between them. The CDR3 sequence is CAISEFTRNTEAFF. The CDR3 DNA sequence: TGTGCCATCAGTGAGTTTACAAGAAACACTGAAGCTTTCTTT.

In its sample, this clonotype was seen a few times. The chain has TRBV6-5 and TRBJ2-1, with TRBD2 matching 8 bases. The V gene's germline CDR1 is MNHEY and CDR2 SVGAGI. V dropped 2 bases and J dropped 9; count of bases not matched to a gene: 12. The CDR3 has 16 amino acids. The CDR3 loop is CASSYTSGTRSREQFF. The CDR3 bases are TGTGCCAGCAGTTACACTTCCGGGACTAGATCTCGTGAGCAGTTCTTC.

The rearrangement links TRBV12-3 or TRBV12-4 to TRBJ2-7; 10 bases are a match to TRBD1. V gave up 3 bases and J gave up 6 bases; unmatched junction bases: 5. The CDR3 length is 14 residues. CDR3 in amino acids: CASSLGQGLGEQYF. DNA of the CDR3: TGTGCCAGCAGTTTGGGACAGGGGTTGGGCGAGCAGTACTTC.

This clonotype was seen more than once but under ten times. The genes are TRBV3-1 and TRBJ2-3; no definite D call. Per the germline V gene, CDR1 is LGHDT and CDR2 is YNNKEL (reference sequence). With 1 base removed from V and 3 bases from J, the gap between germline ends came to 8 bases. This CDR3 contains 14 residues. The CDR3 loop is CASSQVPETDTQYF. CDR3 sequence (DNA): TGTGCCAGCAGCCAAGTTCCAGAAACAGATACGCAGTATTTT.

The gene calls are TRBV6-5 and TRBJ1-4; D is unresolved. CDR3 length: 15 amino acids. V was trimmed by 2 bases and J by 9 bases, leaving 16 bases between them. CDR1 MNHEY and CDR2 SVGAGI come from the germline V gene. The CDR3 nucleotides are TGTGCCAGCAGTTACGGTATCGGTGGGTTACAAAAACTGTTTTTT. As protein: CASSYGIGGLQKLFF.